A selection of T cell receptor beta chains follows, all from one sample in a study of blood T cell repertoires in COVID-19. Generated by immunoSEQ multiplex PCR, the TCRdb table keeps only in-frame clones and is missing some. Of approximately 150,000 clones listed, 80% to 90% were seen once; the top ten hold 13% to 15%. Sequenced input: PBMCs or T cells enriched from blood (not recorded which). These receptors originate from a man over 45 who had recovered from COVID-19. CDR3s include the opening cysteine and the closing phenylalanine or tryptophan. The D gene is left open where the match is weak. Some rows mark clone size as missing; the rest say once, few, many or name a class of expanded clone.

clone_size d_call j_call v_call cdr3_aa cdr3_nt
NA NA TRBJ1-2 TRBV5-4 CASSPGLFQGYTF TGTGCCAGCAGCCCCGGACTGTTCCAGGGCTACACCTTC
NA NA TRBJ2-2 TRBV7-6 CASSLGGGAYTGELFF TGTGCCAGCAGCTTAGGAGGGGGAGCCTACACCGGGGAGCTGTTTTTT
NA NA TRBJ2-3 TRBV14 CASSQDLGARTDTQYF TGTGCCAGCAGCCAAGATCTAGGGGCCCGCACAGATACGCAGTATTTT
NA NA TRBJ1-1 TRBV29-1 CSVGGGPLNTEAFF TGCAGCGTTGGGGGGGGGCCTTTGAACACTGAAGCTTTCTTT
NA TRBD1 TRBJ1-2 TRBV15 CATSRGQGAGYTF TGTGCCACCAGCAGAGGACAGGGGGCTGGCTACACCTTC
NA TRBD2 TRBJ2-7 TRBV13 CASSLSRGGFYEQYF TGTGCCAGCAGCCTCTCGCGCGGGGGGTTTTACGAGCAGTACTTC
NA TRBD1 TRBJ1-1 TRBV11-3 CASSPTGWGTEAFF TGTGCCAGCAGCCCGACAGGGTGGGGCACTGAAGCTTTCTTT
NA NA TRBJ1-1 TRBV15 CATSGPPRQREAFF TGTGCCACCAGCGGCCCCCCGAGACAGAGGGAAGCTTTCTTT
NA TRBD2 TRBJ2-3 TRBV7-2 CASSLAGLAGETQYF TGTGCCAGCAGCTTAGCGGGGCTAGCGGGGGAGACGCAGTATTTT
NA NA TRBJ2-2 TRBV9 CASGPRANTGELFF TGTGCCAGTGGGCCCCGCGCGAACACCGGGGAGCTGTTTTTT
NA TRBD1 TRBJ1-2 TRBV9 CASSKQGAKTYGYTF TGTGCCAGCAGCAAGCAGGGGGCTAAGACCTATGGCTACACCTTC
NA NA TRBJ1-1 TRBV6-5 CASRPLAGAHTEAFF TGTGCCAGCAGGCCTCTGGCAGGGGCCCACACTGAAGCTTTCTTT
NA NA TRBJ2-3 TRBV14 CASSQGPTQYF TGTGCCAGCAGCCAAGGGCCTACGCAGTATTTT
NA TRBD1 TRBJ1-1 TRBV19 CASSSGTANTEAFF TGTGCCAGTAGTTCAGGGACAGCGAACACTGAAGCTTTCTTT
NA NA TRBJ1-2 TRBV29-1 CSVTRFGQANNYGYTF TGCAGCGTGACAAGATTCGGACAAGCGAACAACTATGGCTACACCTTC
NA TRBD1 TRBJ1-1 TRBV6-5 CASARTGTRTEAFF TGTGCCAGCGCTCGGACAGGGACGCGCACTGAAGCTTTCTTT
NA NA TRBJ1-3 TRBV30 CAWKGNRVYTIYF TGTGCCTGGAAGGGGAACAGGGTGTACACCATATATTTT
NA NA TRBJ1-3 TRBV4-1 CASSQVPRSSGNTIYF TGCGCCAGCAGCCAAGTCCCTCGGAGCTCTGGAAACACCATATATTTT
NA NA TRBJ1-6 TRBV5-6 CASSLGLTNSPLHF TGTGCCAGCAGCTTGGGGCTCACCAATTCACCCCTCCACTTT
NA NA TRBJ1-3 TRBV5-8 CASSLRQGNTIYF TGTGCCAGCAGCTTGCGACAGGGAAACACCATATATTTT
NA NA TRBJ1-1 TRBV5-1 CASSSQPGQNTEAFF TGCGCCAGCAGCTCACAACCGGGACAGAACACTGAAGCTTTCTTT
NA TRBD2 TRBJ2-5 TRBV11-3 CASSLGIAGQETQYF TGTGCCAGCAGCTTAGGAATAGCGGGGCAAGAGACCCAGTACTTC
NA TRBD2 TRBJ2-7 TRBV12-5 CASALGAGGTYEQYF TGTGCTAGTGCCTTAGGGGCGGGGGGGACCTACGAGCAGTACTTC
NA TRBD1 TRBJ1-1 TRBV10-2 CASSASEQGEAFF TGCGCCAGCAGTGCGTCGGAACAGGGGGAGGCTTTCTTT
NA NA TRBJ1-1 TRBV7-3 CASSPQGRGANTEAFF TGTGCCAGCAGCCCACAGGGAAGAGGGGCGAACACTGAAGCTTTCTTT
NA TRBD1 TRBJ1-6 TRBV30 CAWRPGQGRNSPLHF TGTGCCTGGAGACCGGGACAGGGCCGCAATTCACCCCTCCACTTT
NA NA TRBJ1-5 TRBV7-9 CASSVGMSNQPQHF TGTGCCAGCAGCGTCGGTATGAGCAATCAGCCCCAGCATTTT
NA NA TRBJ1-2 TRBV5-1 CASSLGGGARRSGYTF TGCGCCAGCAGCTTGGGTGGCGGGGCTCGACGAAGTGGCTACACCTTC
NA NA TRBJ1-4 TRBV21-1 CASSLNPLTGATNEKLFF TGTGCCAGCAGCTTAAACCCCCTGACAGGAGCAACTAATGAAAAACTGTTTTTT
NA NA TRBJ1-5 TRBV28 CASRNGPGQHNQPQHF TGTGCCAGCCGAAACGGACCGGGACAACACAATCAGCCCCAGCATTTT
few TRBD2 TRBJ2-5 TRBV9 CASSVGRGETQYF TGTGCCAGCAGCGTGGGGCGGGGGGAGACCCAGTACTTC
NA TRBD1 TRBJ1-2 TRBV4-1 CASSKGTGTVYGYTF TGCGCCAGCAGCAAAGGGACCGGGACAGTCTATGGCTACACCTTC
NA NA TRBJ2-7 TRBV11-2 CASSLDTGFYEQYF TGTGCCAGCAGCTTAGACACAGGGTTCTACGAGCAGTACTTC
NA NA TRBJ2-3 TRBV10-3 CAIRGSKDRATDTQYF TGTGCCATCAGGGGTAGTAAGGACAGAGCCACAGATACGCAGTATTTT
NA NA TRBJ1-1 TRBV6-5 CASRREPWEAFF TGTGCCAGCAGAAGAGAACCCTGGGAAGCTTTCTTT
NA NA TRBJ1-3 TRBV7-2 CASSFGQNGNTIYF TGTGCCAGCAGCTTTGGACAGAATGGAAACACCATATATTTT
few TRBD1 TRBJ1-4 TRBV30 CAWGGQHNEKLFF TGTGCCTGGGGGGGACAGCATAATGAAAAACTGTTTTTT